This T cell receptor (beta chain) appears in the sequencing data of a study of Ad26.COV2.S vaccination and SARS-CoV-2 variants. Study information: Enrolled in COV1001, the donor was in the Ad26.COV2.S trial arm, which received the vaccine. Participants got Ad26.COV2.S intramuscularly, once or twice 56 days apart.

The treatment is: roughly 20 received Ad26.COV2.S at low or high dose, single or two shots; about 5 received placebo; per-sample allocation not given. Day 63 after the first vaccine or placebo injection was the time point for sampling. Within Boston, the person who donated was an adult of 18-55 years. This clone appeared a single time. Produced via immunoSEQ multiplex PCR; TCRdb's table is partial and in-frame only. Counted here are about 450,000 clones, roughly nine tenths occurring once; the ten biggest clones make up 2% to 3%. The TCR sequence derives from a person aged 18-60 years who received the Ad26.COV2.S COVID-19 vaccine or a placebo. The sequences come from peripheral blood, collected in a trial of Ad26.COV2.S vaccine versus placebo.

CDR3: CASSLGGGGNTEAFF. As DNA, the CDR3 is TGTGCCAGCAGCTTAGGAGGAGGGGGCAACACTGAAGCTTTCTTT. This sequence joins TRBV7-3 and TRBJ1-1; 7 bases are shared with TRBD1. CDR1 and CDR2 (germline): SGHTA, FQGTGA. The CDR3 contains 15 residues. Trimming removed 2 bases from V and 2 bases from J; junction bases left unmatched: 5.